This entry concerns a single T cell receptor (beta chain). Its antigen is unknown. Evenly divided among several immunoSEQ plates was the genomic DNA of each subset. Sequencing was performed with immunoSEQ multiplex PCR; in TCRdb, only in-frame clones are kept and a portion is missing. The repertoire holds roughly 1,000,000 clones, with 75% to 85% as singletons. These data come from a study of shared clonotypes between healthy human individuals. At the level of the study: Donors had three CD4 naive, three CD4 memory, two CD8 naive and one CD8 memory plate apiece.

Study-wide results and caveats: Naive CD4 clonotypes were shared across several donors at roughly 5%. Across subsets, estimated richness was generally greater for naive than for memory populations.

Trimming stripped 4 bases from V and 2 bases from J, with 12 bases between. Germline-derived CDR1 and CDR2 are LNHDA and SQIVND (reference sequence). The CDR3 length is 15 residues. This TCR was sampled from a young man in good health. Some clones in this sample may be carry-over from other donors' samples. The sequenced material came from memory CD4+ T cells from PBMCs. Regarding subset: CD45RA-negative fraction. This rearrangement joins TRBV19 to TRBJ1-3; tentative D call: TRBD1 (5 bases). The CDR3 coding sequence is TGTGCCAGTAGTAGAGCGGGGCCCGCTGGAAACACCATATATTTT. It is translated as CASSRAGPAGNTIYF.